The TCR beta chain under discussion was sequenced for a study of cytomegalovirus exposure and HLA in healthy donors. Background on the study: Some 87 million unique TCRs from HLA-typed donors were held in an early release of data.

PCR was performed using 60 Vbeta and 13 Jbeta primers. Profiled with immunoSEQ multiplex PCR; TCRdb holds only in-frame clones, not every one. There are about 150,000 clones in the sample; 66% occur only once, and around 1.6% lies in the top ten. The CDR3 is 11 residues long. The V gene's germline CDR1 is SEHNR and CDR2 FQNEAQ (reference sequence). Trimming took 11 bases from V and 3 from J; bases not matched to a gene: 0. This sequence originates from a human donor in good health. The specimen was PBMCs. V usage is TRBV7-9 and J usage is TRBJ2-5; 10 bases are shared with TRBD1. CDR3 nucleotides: TGTGCCGGACAGGGGGAAGAGACCCAGTACTTC. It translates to CAGQGEETQYF.